The rows below give T cell receptor beta chains drawn from one sample of a study of shared clonotypes between healthy human individuals. Produced via immunoSEQ multiplex PCR; TCRdb's table is partial and in-frame only. This table holds approximately 600,000 clones, approximately 95% found once. The sequenced material came from naive CD8+ T cells sorted from blood. Receptors originate from a woman aged 25 to 39 in good health. Both conserved end residues are part of each CDR3. Each record gives: V gene, clone size, J gene, D gene, CDR3 DNA, CDR3 protein. The D gene is left open where the match is weak. Size is omitted from some rows. Given values are once, few, many or a class for expanded clones.

v_gene: TRBV28
abundance: NA
j_gene: TRBJ1-3
d_gene: NA
CDR3nt: TGTGCCAGCAGTTCGGGAGGAAACACCATATATTTT
CDR3aa: CASSSGGNTIYF

v_gene: TRBV18
abundance: NA
j_gene: TRBJ2-7
d_gene: TRBD2
CDR3nt: TGTGCCAGCTCACTTCGTGCGGCGGGAGAGAACGAGCAGTACTTC
CDR3aa: CASSLRAAGENEQYF

v_gene: TRBV28
abundance: NA
j_gene: TRBJ1-1
d_gene: NA
CDR3nt: TGTGCCAGCAGCCCCAATGTGAACACTGAAGCTTTCTTT
CDR3aa: CASSPNVNTEAFF

v_gene: TRBV2
abundance: NA
j_gene: TRBJ2-5
d_gene: NA
CDR3nt: TGTGCCAGCAGTGAAGCGCCTAGTCGGCCCATAGGGGAAGAGACCCAGTACTTC
CDR3aa: CASSEAPSRPIGEETQYF

v_gene: TRBV11-2
abundance: NA
j_gene: TRBJ2-7
d_gene: NA
CDR3nt: TGTGCCAGCAGCTTGCCCGCAGGGAGGTACGAGCAGTACTTC
CDR3aa: CASSLPAGRYEQYF

v_gene: TRBV5-1
abundance: once
j_gene: TRBJ2-2
d_gene: NA
CDR3nt: TGCGCCAGCGGCGGGGCAGAAAACACCGGGGAGCTGTTTTTT
CDR3aa: CASGGAENTGELFF

v_gene: TRBV28
abundance: NA
j_gene: TRBJ2-7
d_gene: TRBD2
CDR3nt: TGTGCCAGCAGTTTTCAAACAGGGGGAGCGGGAGGGCCGGGGGAGCAGTACTTC
CDR3aa: CASSFQTGGAGGPGEQYF

v_gene: TRBV27
abundance: NA
j_gene: TRBJ1-1
d_gene: TRBD1
CDR3nt: TGTGCCAGCAGCCCCGGGACAGGGAACACTGAAGCTTTCTTT
CDR3aa: CASSPGTGNTEAFF

v_gene: TRBV10-2
abundance: NA
j_gene: TRBJ2-7
d_gene: NA
CDR3nt: TGCGCCAGCAGTGAGTCGCGTTTCGAGCAGTACTTC
CDR3aa: CASSESRFEQYF

v_gene: TRBV28
abundance: NA
j_gene: TRBJ1-1
d_gene: NA
CDR3nt: TGTGCCAGCAGTTTATTGCGGGGGGCGAACACTGAAGCTTTCTTT
CDR3aa: CASSLLRGANTEAFF

v_gene: TRBV9
abundance: NA
j_gene: TRBJ2-1
d_gene: TRBD2
CDR3nt: TGTGCCAGCGGGACTAGCGGTAACGAGGGTAGGTTCTTC
CDR3aa: CASGTSGNEGRFF

v_gene: TRBV28
abundance: NA
j_gene: TRBJ2-5
d_gene: TRBD2
CDR3nt: TGTGCCAGCAGTTTAAGACTAGCGGGAGGGTGGGAGACCCAGTACTTC
CDR3aa: CASSLRLAGGWETQYF

v_gene: TRBV27
abundance: once
j_gene: TRBJ2-4
d_gene: NA
CDR3nt: TGTGCCAGCAGTTTACAGGGAGCCAAAAACATTCAGTACTTC
CDR3aa: CASSLQGAKNIQYF

v_gene: TRBV7-9
abundance: NA
j_gene: TRBJ2-7
d_gene: TRBD1
CDR3nt: TGTGCCAGCAGCCAAGACAGGGTCGAGCAGTACTTC
CDR3aa: CASSQDRVEQYF

v_gene: TRBV6-5
abundance: NA
j_gene: TRBJ1-1
d_gene: NA
CDR3nt: TGTGCCAGCAGTTACGGGGGGGATTTGGCTTTCTTT
CDR3aa: CASSYGGDLAFF

v_gene: TRBV11-2
abundance: NA
j_gene: TRBJ2-7
d_gene: NA
CDR3nt: TGTGCCAGCAGCCCTCCCCTAGTCTACGAGCAGTACTTC
CDR3aa: CASSPPLVYEQYF

v_gene: TRBV30
abundance: few
j_gene: TRBJ1-1
d_gene: NA
CDR3nt: TGTGCCTGGAGTGAGCGAGGAGGTGGAACTGAAGCTTTCTTT
CDR3aa: CAWSERGGGTEAFF

v_gene: TRBV2
abundance: NA
j_gene: TRBJ2-7
d_gene: NA
CDR3nt: TGTGCCAGCAGTGGGAGGGCCCTTTCCTACGAGCAGTACTTC
CDR3aa: CASSGRALSYEQYF

v_gene: TRBV25-1
abundance: NA
j_gene: TRBJ1-5
d_gene: TRBD1
CDR3nt: TGTGCCAGCTTAAATCAAGACAGGGTGGGAACAAGCAATCAGCCCCAGCATTTT
CDR3aa: CASLNQDRVGTSNQPQHF

v_gene: TRBV5-6
abundance: NA
j_gene: TRBJ1-2
d_gene: NA
CDR3nt: TGTGCCAGCAGCTTGGACCAGGGCTATGGCTACACCTTC
CDR3aa: CASSLDQGYGYTF

v_gene: TRBV15
abundance: NA
j_gene: TRBJ2-1
d_gene: NA
CDR3nt: TGTGCCACCAGCAGAGGGGCAGGGTCCTACAATGAGCAGTTCTTC
CDR3aa: CATSRGAGSYNEQFF

v_gene: TRBV19
abundance: once
j_gene: TRBJ2-7
d_gene: NA
CDR3nt: TGTGCCAGTAGTCTCCGGGACAATCTTCACGAGCAGTACTTC
CDR3aa: CASSLRDNLHEQYF